These T cell receptor beta chains were read from a single sample in a study of blood T cell dynamics during melanoma immunotherapy. Only in-frame clones appear in the TCRdb table, and some are missing; sequencing was by immunoSEQ multiplex PCR. The sample yields fewer than 12,000 clones, approximately 87% seen once. The sequencing here drew on blood, taken from a patient treated with checkpoint blockade. All receptors derive from a human donor with melanoma. The CDR3 runs from the conserved cysteine through the conserved F or W. D genes are given only for firm matches. Part of the rows lack a size; the others show once, few, many or a class for expanded clones.

V gene: TRBV5-5; J gene: TRBJ2-5; clone size: .; D gene: .; CDR3 protein: CASSSTGEGTQYF; CDR3 DNA: TGTGCCAGCAGCAGTACAGGGGAGGGGACCCAGTACTTC
V gene: TRBV7-9; J gene: TRBJ1-4; clone size: .; D gene: TRBD1; CDR3 protein: CASSRTGGDEKLFF; CDR3 DNA: TGTGCCAGCAGCCGGACAGGGGGGGATGAAAAACTGTTTTTT
V gene: TRBV7-2; J gene: TRBJ2-5; clone size: .; D gene: TRBD2; CDR3 protein: CASSGGLARSIETQYF; CDR3 DNA: TGTGCCAGCAGCGGAGGACTAGCGCGCTCTATAGAGACCCAGTACTTC
V gene: TRBV5-1; J gene: TRBJ2-7; clone size: .; D gene: TRBD1; CDR3 protein: CASSLSPDRAYEQYF; CDR3 DNA: TGCGCCAGCAGCCTCTCGCCCGACAGGGCCTACGAGCAGTACTTC
V gene: TRBV19; J gene: TRBJ1-2; clone size: few; D gene: TRBD1; CDR3 protein: CASSMQDRGSYGYTF; CDR3 DNA: TGTGCCAGTAGTATGCAAGACAGGGGTTCCTATGGCTACACCTTC
V gene: TRBV4-1; J gene: TRBJ2-2; clone size: .; D gene: .; CDR3 protein: CASSRSTGSNTGELFF; CDR3 DNA: TGCGCCAGCAGCCGATCTACAGGTTCGAACACCGGGGAGCTGTTTTTT
V gene: TRBV6-5; J gene: TRBJ1-5; clone size: once; D gene: .; CDR3 protein: CASRLDSNQPQHF; CDR3 DNA: TGTGCCAGCAGACTCGACAGTAATCAGCCCCAGCATTTT
V gene: TRBV29-1; J gene: TRBJ2-5; clone size: .; D gene: .; CDR3 protein: CSVKEGGETQYF; CDR3 DNA: TGCAGCGTCAAAGAGGGGGGAGAGACCCAGTACTTC
V gene: TRBV10-3; J gene: TRBJ2-7; clone size: .; D gene: TRBD1; CDR3 protein: CATTLGQGPTYSYEQYF; CDR3 DNA: TGTGCCACAACGCTCGGACAGGGGCCAACTTACTCCTACGAGCAGTACTTC
V gene: TRBV4-3; J gene: TRBJ1-2; clone size: .; D gene: .; CDR3 protein: CASSRGEGYTF; CDR3 DNA: TGCGCCAGCAGCCGGGGGGAAGGCTACACCTTC
V gene: TRBV27; J gene: TRBJ2-2; clone size: .; D gene: TRBD1; CDR3 protein: CASSFRGPGELFF; CDR3 DNA: TGTGCCAGCAGTTTTAGGGGGCCCGGGGAGCTGTTTTTT
V gene: TRBV30; J gene: TRBJ2-3; clone size: .; D gene: .; CDR3 protein: CAWSGLDTQYF; CDR3 DNA: TGTGCCTGGAGCGGCCTAGATACGCAGTATTTT
V gene: TRBV5-1; J gene: TRBJ1-4; clone size: few; D gene: .; CDR3 protein: CASSPGQETEKLFF; CDR3 DNA: TGCGCCAGCAGCCCGGGCCAGGAGACGGAAAAACTGTTTTTT
V gene: TRBV18; J gene: TRBJ2-6; clone size: .; D gene: .; CDR3 protein: CASSPPGGANVLTF; CDR3 DNA: TGTGCCAGCTCACCACCGGGAGGGGCCAACGTCCTGACTTTC
V gene: TRBV10-2; J gene: TRBJ2-5; clone size: .; D gene: TRBD2; CDR3 protein: CASTYGGAAETQYF; CDR3 DNA: TGCGCCAGCACCTACGGGGGGGCGGCAGAGACCCAGTACTTC
V gene: TRBV20-1; J gene: TRBJ2-1; clone size: .; D gene: .; CDR3 protein: CSASSGNEQFF; CDR3 DNA: TGCAGTGCTTCTTCAGGAAATGAGCAGTTCTTC
V gene: TRBV5-3; J gene: TRBJ1-6; clone size: once; D gene: .; CDR3 protein: CARIQTDNSPLHF; CDR3 DNA: TGTGCCAGAATCCAGACAGATAATTCACCCCTCCACTTT
V gene: TRBV5-6; J gene: TRBJ1-1; clone size: .; D gene: TRBD1; CDR3 protein: CASSPTGGFLTEAFF; CDR3 DNA: TGTGCCAGCAGTCCCACAGGGGGCTTTTTAACTGAAGCTTTCTTT
V gene: TRBV5-1; J gene: TRBJ1-4; clone size: .; D gene: .; CDR3 protein: CASSFRSNEKLFF; CDR3 DNA: TGCGCCAGCAGCTTCAGAAGTAATGAAAAACTGTTTTTT
V gene: TRBV5-4; J gene: TRBJ1-2; clone size: .; D gene: .; CDR3 protein: CASSVDDYGYTF; CDR3 DNA: TGTGCCAGCAGCGTGGATGACTATGGCTACACCTTC
V gene: TRBV4-3; J gene: TRBJ1-2; clone size: .; D gene: TRBD1; CDR3 protein: CASSQTGEGYGYTF; CDR3 DNA: TGCGCCAGCAGCCAGACAGGGGAAGGGTATGGCTACACCTTC
V gene: TRBV2; J gene: TRBJ2-1; clone size: .; D gene: TRBD1; CDR3 protein: CASCPDRVCNEQFF; CDR3 DNA: TGTGCCAGCTGTCCGGACAGGGTTTGCAATGAGCAGTTCTTC
V gene: TRBV7-6; J gene: TRBJ2-2; clone size: .; D gene: .; CDR3 protein: CASSFGDGTGELFF; CDR3 DNA: TGTGCCAGCAGCTTCGGCGACGGCACCGGGGAGCTGTTTTTT
V gene: TRBV19; J gene: TRBJ2-1; clone size: .; D gene: TRBD2; CDR3 protein: CASSIERGAQGEEQFF; CDR3 DNA: TGTGCCAGTAGTATAGAGCGGGGGGCACAAGGGGAAGAGCAGTTCTTC
V gene: TRBV27; J gene: TRBJ2-5; clone size: .; D gene: .; CDR3 protein: CASSGGGETQYF; CDR3 DNA: TGTGCCAGCAGCGGGGGCGGAGAGACCCAGTACTTC